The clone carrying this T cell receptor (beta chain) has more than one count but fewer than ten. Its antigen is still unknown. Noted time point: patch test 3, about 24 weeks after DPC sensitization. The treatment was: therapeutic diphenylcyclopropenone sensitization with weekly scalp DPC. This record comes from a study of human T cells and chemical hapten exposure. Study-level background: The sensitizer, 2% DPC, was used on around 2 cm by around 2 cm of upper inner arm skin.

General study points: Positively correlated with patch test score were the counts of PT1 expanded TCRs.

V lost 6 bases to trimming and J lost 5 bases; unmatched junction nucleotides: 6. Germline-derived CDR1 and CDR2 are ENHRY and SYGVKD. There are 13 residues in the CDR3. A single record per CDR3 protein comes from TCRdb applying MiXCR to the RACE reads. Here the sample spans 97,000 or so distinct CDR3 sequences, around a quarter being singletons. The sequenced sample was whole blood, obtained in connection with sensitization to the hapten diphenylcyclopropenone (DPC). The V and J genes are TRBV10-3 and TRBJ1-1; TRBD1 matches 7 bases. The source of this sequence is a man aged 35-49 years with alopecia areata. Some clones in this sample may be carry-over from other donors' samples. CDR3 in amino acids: CAISVDRWTEAFF. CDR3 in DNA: TGTGCCATCAGCGTGGACAGGTGGACTGAAGCTTTCTTT.